This T cell receptor beta chain is drawn from a study of T cell repertoires in cytomegalovirus infection. Overall study: Evidence of both CMV infection and a matching HLA type came from public TCR beta signatures.

The length of the CDR3 is 13 residues. V was shortened by 3 bases and J by 3 bases, with 12 bases between the two germline ends. CDR1 is DFQATT and CDR2 is SNEGSKA in the germline V gene (reference sequence). TCRdb processed the reads anew with MiXCR; each CDR3 protein has one entry. In the table there are roughly 250,000 distinct CDR3 sequences, 22% of which are singletons. V and J are TRBV20-1 and TRBJ2-7; D gene ambiguous. This sequence was found in a human donor in good health (CMV status not recorded). Some clones in this sample may be carry-over from other donors' samples. Sequencing input: CD8+ T cells from PBMCs. CDR3 protein: CSASVGNLYEQYF. The DNA of the CDR3 is TGCAGTGCTAGTGTGGGCAATCTCTACGAGCAGTACTTC.